The clone carrying this T cell receptor beta chain was seen many times. The data are from a study of human T cells and chemical hapten exposure. Study information: In the approximately 23-week study, patients were dosed weekly with diphenylcyclopropenone on the scalp throughout.

The CDR3 extends over 12 amino acids. The V gene end was trimmed by 6 bases and the J gene end by 2 bases; junction bases not matched to a gene: 1. Germline V gene lookup returns CDR1 SNHLY and CDR2 FYNNEI. The time point here: patch test 1, 2 weeks after DPC sensitization. Treatment specified: therapeutic diphenylcyclopropenone sensitization with weekly scalp DPC. As the library was built, unique molecular identifiers were attached to individual cDNA molecules. Using its own MiXCR run on the RACE reads, TCRdb lists one record per CDR3 protein. The sample includes around 120,000 distinct CDR3 sequences, roughly 13% seen only once; the top ten take 0.92%.

The specimen was whole blood, collected in connection with sensitization to the hapten diphenylcyclopropenone (DPC). The rearrangement uses TRBV2 and TRBJ2-7, with 7 positions matching TRBD1. This TCR derives from a man between 18 and 35 years old with alopecia areata. Some clones in this sample may be carry-over from other donors' samples. DNA for the CDR3: TGTGCCAGCAGACAGGGGACCTACGAGCAGTACTTC. Its translation: CASRQGTYEQYF. Drawing the rest from reference TRBV2 and TRBJ2-7, the complete variable domain is EPEVTQTPSHQVTQMGQEVILRCVPISNHLYFYWYRQILGQKVEFLVSFYNNEISEKSEIFDDQFSVERPDGSNFTLKIRSTKLEDSAMYFCASRQGTYEQYFGPGTRLTVT.